The 8 T cell receptor beta chains below come from one sample, sequenced in a study of CD8+ T cells in alopecia areata. Treatment: oral pan-JAK inhibitor, 5-10 mg twice daily. Isolated RNA was reverse transcribed into cDNA used as the sequencing template. The method was immunoSEQ multiplex PCR; TCRdb's version includes in-frame clones alone and lacks a portion of them. Here the sample spans about 200,000 clones, around two fifths being singletons. Sample: CD4+ T cells sorted from blood, taken at roughly week 30, from a patient treated with tofacitinib. Receptors originate from a human donor with alopecia areata.

This clone was seen only a few times. The chain uses TRBV5-4 and TRBJ2-7, with 8 bases fitting TRBD1. Per germline, CDR1 SGHNT and CDR2 YYREEE (reference sequence). V dropped 1 base and J dropped 6; count of bases not matched to a gene: 9. This CDR3 is built from 15 residues. The CDR3 bases are TGTGCCAGCAGCTTGTATCAGGGGGCCAAGGGCGAGCAGTACTTC. Amino acids: CASSLYQGAKGEQYF. The full variable domain, completed using reference TRBV5-4 and TRBJ2-7, is ETGVTQSPTHLIKTRGQQVTLRCSSQSGHNTVSWYQQALGQGPQFIFQYYREEENGRGNFPPRFSGLQFPNYSSELNVNALELDDSALYLCASSLYQGAKGEQYFGPGTRLTVT.

V and J are TRBV9 and TRBJ2-2; 10 bases fit TRBD2. CDR1 is SGDLS, CDR2 YYNGEE, per germline. The CDR3 runs to 16 residues. V shed 4 bases and J 2 bases; nucleotides not matched to a gene: 5. For the CDR3, the DNA is TGTGCCAGCAGCCCTGGACTAGCGGCAAACACCGGGGAGCTGTTTTTT. It is translated as CASSPGLAANTGELFF.

The chain carries TRBV6-5 and TRBJ1-2, with D maybe TRBD1 (5 bases). Trimming took 6 bases from V and 8 from J, leaving 13 bases between them. The CDR3 sequence is 12 residues long. The germline V gene has CDR1 MNHEY and CDR2 SVGAGI. The CDR3 here is CASSPLGEGYTF. The CDR3 coding sequence is TGTGCCAGCAGCCCCCTGGGGGAGGGCTACACCTTC.

CDR3 DNA sequence: TGTGCCAGCAGTTTCAACTATGGCTACACCTTC. Its protein is CASSFNYGYTF. The chain links TRBV28 to TRBJ1-2; no firm D call. CDR1 and CDR2 from the germline V gene are MDHEN and SYDVKM. The CDR3 spans 11 residues. Trimming took off 3 bases at V and 2 bases at J, with 1 base between the two ends.

This chain joins TRBV11-2 and TRBJ1-1; possibly TRBD1 for D (6 bases). The germline V gene encodes CDR1 SGHAT and CDR2 FQNNGV. Trimming pared 7 bases from V and 0 bases from J, leaving 15 bases between. CDR3 length: 15 amino acids. DNA for the CDR3: TGTGCCAGCACCAAGCTGGGGGCCGTGAACACTGAAGCTTTCTTT. This codes for CASTKLGAVNTEAFF.

The table lists this clone with a few counts. The chain combines TRBV9 with TRBJ1-4, with unresolved D. The CDR3 consists of 13 residues. Per germline, CDR1 SGDLS and CDR2 YYNGEE. V was pared by 0 bases and J by 6 bases, with 6 bases between. For the CDR3, the DNA is TGTGCCAGCAGCGTAGCTATGGATGAAAAACTGTTTTTT. This sequence encodes CASSVAMDEKLFF.

This clone was picked up a small number of times. The chain carries TRBV29-1 and TRBJ1-1; perhaps TRBD1 as D (5 bases). The CDR3 covers 13 residues. The germline V gene has CDR1 SQVTM and CDR2 ANQGSEA. This CDR3 reads CGSPGVGDTEAFF. DNA for the CDR3: TGCGGCTCACCGGGGGTGGGGGACACTGAAGCTTTCTTT.

The V gene is TRBV23-1, the J gene TRBJ2-5; TRBD1 agrees at 9 bases. TRBV23-1 is an open reading frame, and its role is uncertain. The length of the CDR3 is 16 residues. Trimming at V came to 6 bases and at J to 4 bases, leaving 12 bases not matched to a gene. The CDR3 loop is CASRLRDRGVGETQYF. The CDR3 region has the DNA TGCGCCAGCAGACTACGCGACAGGGGGGTTGGAGAGACCCAGTACTTC.